This T cell receptor (beta chain) was sequenced in a study of CD8+CD57+ T cells in acquired aplastic anemia. Sequencing involved patients with CD8+CD57+ cell expansion previously shown by flow cytometry. Among the patients, all had severe acquired aplastic anemia. General study results and limits: Controls and patients did not differ significantly in CD8+ Simpson's diversity. The same twenty-nine CD8+ CDR3 sequences occurred in patients and in controls.

The CDR3 runs to 14 residues. As concerns this clonotype: Its antigen is undetermined. This sequence may be a read error, since a much larger clone differs from it by one base.

Profiling that covered TCR beta VDJ and CDR3 relied on genomic DNA as its template. A single record per CDR3 protein comes from TCRdb applying MiXCR to the reads. The sample consists of 200,000 to 250,000 distinct CDR3 sequences, less than 60% of them appearing once. The TCR comes from a human donor with aplastic anemia. Sequencing used sorted CD4+, CD8+, or CD8+CD57+ T cells (not recorded which) from PBMCs. V gene TRBV12-3 or TRBV12-4 combines with J gene TRBJ1-1, with D unresolved. This chain's CDR3 is CASTPLKMNAEAFF. CDR3 nucleotides: TGTGCCAGCACCCCGTTAAAAATGAACGCTGAAGCTTTCTTT.